Reported below is one TCR beta chain. This clone has just one count. This receptor's antigen is unknown. Base quality data are lacking; no much larger clone is found one base away. Participants in the prospective study were aged about 18 to 95 years, lived in under 30 United States geographic areas, and enrolled through a virtual design. Cohort assignment in the prospective study relied on participant-reported clinical history from a screening survey and a study questionnaire. Recovered participants in ImmuneRACE Cohort 3 were defined by two consecutive negative NP/OP PCR tests, clearance by a healthcare professional, or resolution of symptoms. In the prospective study, whole blood, serum and a nasopharyngeal or oropharyngeal swab were collected from each participant by mobile phlebotomists. Additional blood draws and questionnaires over an approximately 2-month period could optionally be provided by prospective study participants. Prospective study blood samples were shipped either frozen or at room temperature before DNA extraction.

The record originates from a study of blood T cell repertoires in COVID-19 (dated by TCRdb to 2018 to 2021). As for the study more broadly: The collaborator samples originated in the United States, Italy and Spain and spanned the acute and convalescent phases of COVID-19. Nearly every sample came with metadata listing a de-identified subject ID, COVID-19 status, age in years and sex. Where HLA class I and class II types were available, the types were taken from metadata supplied by the sample provider, not from assay-based typing. The samples were drawn from the first 160 participants of the ongoing ImmuneRACE study and from 950 to 1,500 subjects provided by 6 global collaborators. Subjects who had been exposed to COVID-19, were actively infected with it, or had recovered from it provided the deeply sampled blood TCRbeta repertoires that made up the dataset. The prospective study material was composed of cDNA or gDNA derived from T cells, B-cell-depleted T cells, or PBMCs. The repertoires were made available in a free public database intended to serve as a resource for research on the immune response to SARS-CoV-2.

The immunoSEQ Assay, a bias-controlled multiplex PCR, was used to amplify TCRbeta CDR3 regions from genomic DNA. The authors processed their data as follows. Nucleated cell counts per sample were estimated from amplification of reference gene primers within the assay. Sequence reads were collapsed and filtered to measure the absolute abundance of every unique TCRbeta CDR3 rearrangement. Productive Simpson clonality was computed per sample as the square root of Simpson's diversity index over productive rearrangements. This immuneACCESS table, as held by TCRdb, lists in-frame sequences with V and J called but not all clones. Of the missing ones, under half trace to an unresolved V gene in checked studies; the others have no known cause. That table gives V, J and clone size, and the DNA gave D and trimming. The sample profile shows around 250,000 clones; around 89% of them were found once. The ten largest make up over 4% of the sample.

Summary of the overall study and its limitations: The quantity of clinical and demographic metadata differed by source and by participant and was supplied without curation.

V ends up 0 bases short and J 6 bases short, with an unmatched junction base count of 17. CDR1 and CDR2, looked up from the germline V gene, are LGHNA and YSLEER. Including cysteine and phenylalanine, the CDR3 has 19 amino acids. The read is trimmed to its CDR3 DNA, 57 bases read in frame from base 1. Material: PBMCs or T cells enriched from blood (not recorded which). This clonotype originated in a woman aged 30 to 39 who had recovered from COVID-19. Recombination joined TRBV4-3 with TRBJ1-2; 9 bases in between match TRBD1. The DNA is as follows: TGCGCCAGCAGCCAAGATGAAGAGGGGACAGGGCATAGAATGGATGGCTACACCTTC. It specifies CASSQDEEGTGHRMDGYTF.